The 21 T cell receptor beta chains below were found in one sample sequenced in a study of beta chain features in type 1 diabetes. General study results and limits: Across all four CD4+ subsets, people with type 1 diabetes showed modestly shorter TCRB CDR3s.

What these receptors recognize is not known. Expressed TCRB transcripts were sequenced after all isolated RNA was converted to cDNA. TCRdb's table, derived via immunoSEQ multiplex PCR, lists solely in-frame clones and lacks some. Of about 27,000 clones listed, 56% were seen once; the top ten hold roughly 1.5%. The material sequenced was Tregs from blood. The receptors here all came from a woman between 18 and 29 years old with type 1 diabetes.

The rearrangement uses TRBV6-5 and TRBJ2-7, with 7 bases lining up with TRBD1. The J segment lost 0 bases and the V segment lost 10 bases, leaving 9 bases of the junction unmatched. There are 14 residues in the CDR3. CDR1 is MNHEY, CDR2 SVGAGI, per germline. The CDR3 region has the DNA TGTGCCAACAAGGGACAGAGGAGCTCCTACGAGCAGTACGTC. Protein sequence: CANKGQRSSYEQYV.

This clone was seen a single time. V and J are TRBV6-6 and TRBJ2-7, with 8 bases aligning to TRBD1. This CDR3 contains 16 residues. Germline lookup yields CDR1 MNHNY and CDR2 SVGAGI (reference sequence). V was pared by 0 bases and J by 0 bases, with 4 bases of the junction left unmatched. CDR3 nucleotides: TGTGCCAGCAGTTACTCGAGACAGGGGATCTCCTACGAGCAGTACTTC. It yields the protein CASSYSRQGISYEQYF.

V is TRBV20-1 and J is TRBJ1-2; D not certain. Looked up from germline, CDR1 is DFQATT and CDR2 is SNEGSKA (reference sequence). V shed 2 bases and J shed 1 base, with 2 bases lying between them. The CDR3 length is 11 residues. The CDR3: CSARHNYGYTF. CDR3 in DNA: TGCAGTGCTAGACATAACTATGGCTACACCTTC.

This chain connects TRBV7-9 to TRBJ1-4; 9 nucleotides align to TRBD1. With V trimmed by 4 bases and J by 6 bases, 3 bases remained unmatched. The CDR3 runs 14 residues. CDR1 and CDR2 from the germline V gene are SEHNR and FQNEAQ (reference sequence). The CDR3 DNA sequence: TGTGCCAGCAGCTCGGGGACAGGGTATGAAAAACTGTTTTTT. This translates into CASSSGTGYEKLFF.

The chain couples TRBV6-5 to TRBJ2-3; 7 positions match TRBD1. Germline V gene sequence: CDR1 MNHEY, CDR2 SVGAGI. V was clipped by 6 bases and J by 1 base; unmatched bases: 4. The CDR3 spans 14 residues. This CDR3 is CASSDRVGTDTQYF. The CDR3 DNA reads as TGTGCCAGCAGCGACAGGGTAGGCACAGATACGCAGTATTTT.

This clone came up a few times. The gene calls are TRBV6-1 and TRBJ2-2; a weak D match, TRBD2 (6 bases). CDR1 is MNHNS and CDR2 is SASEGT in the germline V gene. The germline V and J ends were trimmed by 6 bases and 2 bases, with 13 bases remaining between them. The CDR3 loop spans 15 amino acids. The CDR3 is CASRPGLGNTGELFF. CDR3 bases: TGTGCCAGCAGGCCGGGACTCGGTAACACCGGGGAGCTGTTTTTT.

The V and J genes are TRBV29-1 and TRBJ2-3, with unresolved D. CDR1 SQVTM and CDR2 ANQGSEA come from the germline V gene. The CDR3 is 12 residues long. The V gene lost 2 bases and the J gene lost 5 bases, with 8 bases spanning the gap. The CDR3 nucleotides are TGCAGCGTTGAAAGACACCGAGATACGCAGTATTTT. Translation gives CSVERHRDTQYF.

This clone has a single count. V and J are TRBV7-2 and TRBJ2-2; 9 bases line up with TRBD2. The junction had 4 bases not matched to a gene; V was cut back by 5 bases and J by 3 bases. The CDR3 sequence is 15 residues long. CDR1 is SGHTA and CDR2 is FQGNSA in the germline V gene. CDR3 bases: TGTGCCAGCAGCACCTTAGCGGGAGACACCGGGGAGCTGTTTTTT. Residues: CASSTLAGDTGELFF.

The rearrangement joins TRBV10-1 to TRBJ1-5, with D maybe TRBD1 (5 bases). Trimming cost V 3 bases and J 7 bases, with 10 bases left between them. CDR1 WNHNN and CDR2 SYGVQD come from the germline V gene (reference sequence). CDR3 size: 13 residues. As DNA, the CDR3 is TGCGCCAGCAGTGATGGGGGGAACCAGCCCCAGCATTTT. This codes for CASSDGGNQPQHF.

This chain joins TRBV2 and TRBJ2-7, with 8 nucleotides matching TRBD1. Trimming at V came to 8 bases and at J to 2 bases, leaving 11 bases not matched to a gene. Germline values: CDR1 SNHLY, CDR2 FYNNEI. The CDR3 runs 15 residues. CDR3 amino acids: CASGGMTGAAYEQYF. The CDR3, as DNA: TGTGCCAGCGGAGGTATGACAGGGGCCGCCTACGAGCAGTACTTC.

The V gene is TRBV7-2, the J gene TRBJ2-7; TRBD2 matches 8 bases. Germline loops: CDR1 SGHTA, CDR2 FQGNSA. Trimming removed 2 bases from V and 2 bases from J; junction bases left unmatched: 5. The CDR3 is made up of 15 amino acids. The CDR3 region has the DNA TGTGCCAGCAGCTTAAGCGGGAGCGCAGCCTACGAGCAGTACTTC. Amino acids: CASSLSGSAAYEQYF.

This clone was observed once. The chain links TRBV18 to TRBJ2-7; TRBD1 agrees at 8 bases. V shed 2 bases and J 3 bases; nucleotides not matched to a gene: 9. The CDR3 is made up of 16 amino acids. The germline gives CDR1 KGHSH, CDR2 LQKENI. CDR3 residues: CASSPGTGPTYYEQYF. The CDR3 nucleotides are TGTGCCAGCTCACCAGGGACAGGACCCACGTACTACGAGCAGTACTTC.

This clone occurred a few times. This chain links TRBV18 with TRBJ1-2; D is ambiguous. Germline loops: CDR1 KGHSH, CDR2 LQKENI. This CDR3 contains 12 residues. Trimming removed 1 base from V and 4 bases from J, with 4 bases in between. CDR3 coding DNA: TGTGCCAGCTCACCACGCGGCTATGGCTACACCTTC. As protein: CASSPRGYGYTF. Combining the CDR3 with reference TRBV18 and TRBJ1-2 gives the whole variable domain NAGVMQNPRHLVRRRGQEARLRCSPMKGHSHVYWYRQLPEEGLKFMVYLQKENIIDESGMPKERFSAEFPKEGPSILRIQQVVRGDSAAYFCASSPRGYGYTFGSGTRLTVV.

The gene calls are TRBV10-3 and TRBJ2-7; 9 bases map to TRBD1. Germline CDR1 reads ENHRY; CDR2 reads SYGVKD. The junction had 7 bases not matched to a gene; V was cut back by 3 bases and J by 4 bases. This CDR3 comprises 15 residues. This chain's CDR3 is CAISDPGTGSYEQYF. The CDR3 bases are TGTGCCATCAGTGACCCCGGGACAGGGTCATACGAGCAGTACTTC.

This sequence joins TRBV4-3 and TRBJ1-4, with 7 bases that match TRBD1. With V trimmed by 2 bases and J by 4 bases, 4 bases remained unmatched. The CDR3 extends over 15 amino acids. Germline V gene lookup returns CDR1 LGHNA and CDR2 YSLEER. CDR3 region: CASSQSGTDNEKLFF. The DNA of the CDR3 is TGCGCCAGCAGCCAATCCGGGACAGATAATGAAAAACTGTTTTTT.

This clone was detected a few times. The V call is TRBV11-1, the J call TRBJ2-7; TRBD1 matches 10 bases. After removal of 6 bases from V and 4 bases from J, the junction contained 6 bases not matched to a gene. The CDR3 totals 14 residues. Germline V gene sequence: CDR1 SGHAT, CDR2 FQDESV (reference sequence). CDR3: CASRGQGRTYEQYF. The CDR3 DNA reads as TGTGCCAGCAGGGGACAGGGGCGGACGTACGAGCAGTACTTC.

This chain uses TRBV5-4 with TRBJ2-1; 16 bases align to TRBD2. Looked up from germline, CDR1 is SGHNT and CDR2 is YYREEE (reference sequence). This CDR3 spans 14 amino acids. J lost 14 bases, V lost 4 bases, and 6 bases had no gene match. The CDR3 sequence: CASSLGTSGRVEFF. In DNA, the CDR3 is TGTGCCAGCAGCCTCGGGACTAGCGGGAGGGTGGAGTTCTTC.

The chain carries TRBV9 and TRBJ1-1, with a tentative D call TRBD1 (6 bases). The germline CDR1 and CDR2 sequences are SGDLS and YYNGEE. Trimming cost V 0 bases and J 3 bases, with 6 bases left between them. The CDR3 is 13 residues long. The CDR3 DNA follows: TGTGCCAGCAGCGTAGACAGGGACACTGAAGCTTTCTTT. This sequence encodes CASSVDRDTEAFF.

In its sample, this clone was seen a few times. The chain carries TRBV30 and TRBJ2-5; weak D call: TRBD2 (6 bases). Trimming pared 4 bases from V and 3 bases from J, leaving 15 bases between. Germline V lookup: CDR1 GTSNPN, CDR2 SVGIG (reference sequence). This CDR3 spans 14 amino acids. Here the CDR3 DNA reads TGTGCCTGGAACATTGTGGCGGGAAAAGAGACCCAGTACTTC. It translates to CAWNIVAGKETQYF.

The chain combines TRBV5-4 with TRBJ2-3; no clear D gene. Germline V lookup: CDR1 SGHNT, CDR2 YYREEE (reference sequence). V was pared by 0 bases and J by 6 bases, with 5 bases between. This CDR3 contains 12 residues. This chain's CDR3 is CASSLVVDTQYF. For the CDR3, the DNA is TGTGCCAGCAGCTTGGTAGTCGATACGCAGTATTTT.

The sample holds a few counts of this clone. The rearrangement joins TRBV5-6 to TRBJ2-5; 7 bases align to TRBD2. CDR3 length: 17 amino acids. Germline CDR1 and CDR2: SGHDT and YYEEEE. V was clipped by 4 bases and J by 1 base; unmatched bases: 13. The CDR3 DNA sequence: TGTGCCAGCAGCCTACCCGTAGGACTAGGGAGCCAAGAGACCCAGTACTTC. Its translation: CASSLPVGLGSQETQYF.